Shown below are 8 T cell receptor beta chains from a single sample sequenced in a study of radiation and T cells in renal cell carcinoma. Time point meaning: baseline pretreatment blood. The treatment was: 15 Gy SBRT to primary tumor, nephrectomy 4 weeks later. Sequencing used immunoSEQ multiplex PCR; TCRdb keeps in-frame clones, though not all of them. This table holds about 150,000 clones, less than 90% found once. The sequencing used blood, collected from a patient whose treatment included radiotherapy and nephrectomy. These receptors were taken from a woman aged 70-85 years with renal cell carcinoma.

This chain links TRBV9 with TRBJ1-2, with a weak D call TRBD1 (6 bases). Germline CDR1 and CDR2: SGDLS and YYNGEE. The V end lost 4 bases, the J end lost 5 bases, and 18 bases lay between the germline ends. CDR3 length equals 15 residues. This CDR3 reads CASSPQQGPPYGYTF. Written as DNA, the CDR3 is TGTGCCAGCAGCCCCCAACAGGGCCCACCTTATGGCTACACCTTC.

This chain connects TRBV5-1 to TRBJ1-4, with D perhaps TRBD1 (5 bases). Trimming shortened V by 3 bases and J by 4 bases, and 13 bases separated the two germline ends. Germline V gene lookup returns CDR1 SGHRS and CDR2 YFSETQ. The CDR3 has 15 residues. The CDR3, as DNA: TGCGCCAGCAGCTCATCCGGACACGGTAATGAAAAACTGTTTTTT. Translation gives CASSSSGHGNEKLFF.

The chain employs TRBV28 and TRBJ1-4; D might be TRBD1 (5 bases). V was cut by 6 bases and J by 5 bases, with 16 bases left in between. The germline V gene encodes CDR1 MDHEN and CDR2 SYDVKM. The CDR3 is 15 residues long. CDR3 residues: CASSDSGPGNEKLFF. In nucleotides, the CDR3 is TGTGCCAGCAGCGATTCCGGACCAGGGAATGAAAAACTGTTTTTT.

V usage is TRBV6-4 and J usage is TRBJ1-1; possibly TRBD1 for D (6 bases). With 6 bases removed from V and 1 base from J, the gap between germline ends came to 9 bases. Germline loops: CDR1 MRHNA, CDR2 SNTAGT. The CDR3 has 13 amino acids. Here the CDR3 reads CASRQGSNTEAFF. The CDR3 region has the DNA TGTGCCAGCAGACAGGGCTCGAACACTGAAGCTTTCTTT.

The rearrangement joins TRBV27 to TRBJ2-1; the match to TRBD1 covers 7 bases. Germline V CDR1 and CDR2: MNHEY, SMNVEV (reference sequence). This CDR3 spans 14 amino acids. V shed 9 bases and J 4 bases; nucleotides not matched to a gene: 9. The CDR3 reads CASSGTEGYNEQFF. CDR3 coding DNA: TGTGCCAGTTCCGGGACAGAGGGTTACAATGAGCAGTTCTTC.

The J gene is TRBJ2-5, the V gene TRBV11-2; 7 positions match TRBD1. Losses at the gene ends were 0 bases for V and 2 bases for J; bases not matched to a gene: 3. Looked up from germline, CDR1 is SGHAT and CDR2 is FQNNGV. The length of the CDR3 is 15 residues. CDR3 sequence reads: CASSLDGTAQETQYF. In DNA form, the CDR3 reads TGTGCCAGCAGCTTAGATGGGACAGCACAAGAGACCCAGTACTTC.

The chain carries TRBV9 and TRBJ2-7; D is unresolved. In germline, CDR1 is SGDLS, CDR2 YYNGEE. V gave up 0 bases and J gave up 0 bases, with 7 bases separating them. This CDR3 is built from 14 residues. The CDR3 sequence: CASSVDGLSYEQYF. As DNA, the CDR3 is TGTGCCAGCAGCGTAGACGGCCTCTCCTACGAGCAGTACTTC. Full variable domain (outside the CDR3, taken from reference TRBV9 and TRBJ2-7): DSGVTQTPKHLITATGQRVTLRCSPRSGDLSVYWYQQSLDQGLQFLIQYYNGEERAKGNILERFSAQQFPDLHSELNLSSLELGDSALYFCASSVDGLSYEQYFGPGTRLTVT.

The CDR3, as DNA: TGCGCCAGCAGGTTGACTAGCGGGGGGCCCACCGGGGAGCTGTTTTTT. It is translated as CASRLTSGGPTGELFF. This chain links TRBV5-1 with TRBJ2-2, with TRBD2 matching over 13 bases. The V segment lost 5 bases and the J segment 4 bases; nucleotides outside the gene matches: 5. Germline loops: CDR1 SGHRS, CDR2 YFSETQ. The CDR3 length is 16 residues.